This T cell receptor (beta chain) appears in the sequencing data of a study of cytomegalovirus exposure and HLA in healthy donors. Study conclusions and caveats: Whilst most TCR sequences proved rare, a subset of public TCRs occurred across many donors.

In the case of this clone: Its matching antigen is unknown.

CDR3 length equals 12 residues. Germline values: CDR1 MNHNY, CDR2 SVGAGI (reference sequence). V was clipped by 5 bases and J by 4 bases, with 8 bases between them. PCR used 60 Vbeta primers and 13 Jbeta primers. Sequencing used immunoSEQ multiplex PCR; TCRdb keeps in-frame clones, though not all of them. Here the sample spans tens of thousands of clones, 86% being singletons. The sample consisted of PBMCs. The TCR comes from a man between 25 and 39 years old in good health and CMV-seropositive. The chain has TRBV6-6 and TRBJ1-2, with D unresolved. This chain's CDR3 is CASSHRGYGYTF. CDR3 nucleotide sequence: TGTGCCAGCAGTCACCGGGGCTATGGCTACACCTTC.